The source of this T cell receptor beta chain is a study of Graves' ophthalmopathy and Graves' hyperthyroidism. TCR beta CDR3 regions were amplified from RNA transcripts. A first-round RT-PCR used HTBI primers, followed by a second-round multiplex PCR. MiXCR, run by TCRdb on the multiplex PCR reads, gives a single entry per CDR3 protein. The sample lists 560,000 or so distinct CDR3 sequences, roughly 40% occurring once. This CDR3 spans 13 amino acids. Germline CDR1 DFQATT, CDR2 SNEGSKA (reference sequence). Trimming removed 6 bases at V and 6 bases at J, with 14 bases between. This chain links TRBV20-1 with TRBJ2-2; possibly TRBD1 or TRBD2 for D (5 bases each). The sequence derives from an adult man with Graves' hyperthyroidism. The sequenced sample consisted of peripheral blood or thyroid tissue (not recorded which). The chain's CDR3 is CSADGALAGELFF. Written as DNA, the CDR3 is TGCAGTGCGGACGGGGCGCTGGCCGGGGAGCTGTTTTTT.